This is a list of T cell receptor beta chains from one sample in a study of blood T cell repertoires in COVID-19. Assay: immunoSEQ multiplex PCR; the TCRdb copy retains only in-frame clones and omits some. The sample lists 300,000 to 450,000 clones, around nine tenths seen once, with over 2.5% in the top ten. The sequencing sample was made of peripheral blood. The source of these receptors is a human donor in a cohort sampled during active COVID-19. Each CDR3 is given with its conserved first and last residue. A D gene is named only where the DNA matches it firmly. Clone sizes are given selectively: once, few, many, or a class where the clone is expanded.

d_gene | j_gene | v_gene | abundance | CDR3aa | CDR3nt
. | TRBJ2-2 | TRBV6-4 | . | CASSEEGANTGELFF | TGTGCCAGCAGTGAAGAGGGGGCGAACACCGGGGAGCTGTTTTTT
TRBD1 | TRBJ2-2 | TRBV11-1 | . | CASSFTGAGELFF | TGTGCCAGCAGCTTCACAGGGGCCGGGGAGCTGTTTTTT
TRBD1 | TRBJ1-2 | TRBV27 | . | CASSFVRDRVSDGYTF | TGTGCCAGCAGTTTTGTGCGGGACAGGGTTTCCGATGGCTACACCTTC
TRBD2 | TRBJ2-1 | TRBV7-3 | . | CASSLTASGRSNEQFF | TGTGCCAGCAGCTTAACGGCTAGCGGGAGGTCCAATGAGCAGTTCTTC
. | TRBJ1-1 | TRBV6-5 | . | CASRVATEAFF | TGTGCCAGCCGGGTGGCCACTGAAGCTTTCTTT
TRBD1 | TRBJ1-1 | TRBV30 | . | CAWSTGAWAEAFF | TGTGCCTGGAGTACAGGGGCGTGGGCTGAAGCTTTCTTT
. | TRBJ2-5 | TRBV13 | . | CASSLVAKETQYF | TGTGCCAGCAGCTTAGTGGCAAAAGAGACCCAGTACTTC
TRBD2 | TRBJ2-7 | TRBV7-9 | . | CASSLFPGLAGFVNEQYF | TGTGCCAGCAGCTTATTCCCGGGACTAGCGGGATTCGTCAACGAGCAGTACTTC
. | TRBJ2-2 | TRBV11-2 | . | CASSLVSGANTGELFF | TGTGCCAGCAGCTTAGTTTCCGGGGCGAACACCGGGGAGCTGTTTTTT
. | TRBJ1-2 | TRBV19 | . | CASRRPGRTPNYGYTF | TGTGCCAGTAGGCGACCCGGGAGGACCCCTAACTATGGCTACACCTTC
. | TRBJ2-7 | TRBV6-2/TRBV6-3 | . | CASSYSDPRVVLDEQYF | TGTGCCAGCAGTTACTCTGACCCCAGGGTCGTGTTGGACGAGCAGTACTTC
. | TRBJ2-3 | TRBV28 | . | CASRFASRGADTQYF | TGTGCCAGCAGATTTGCATCCAGGGGGGCAGATACGCAGTATTTT
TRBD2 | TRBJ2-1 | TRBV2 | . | CASSEGAGKSSYNEQFF | TGTGCCAGCAGTGAAGGAGCGGGGAAAAGCTCCTACAATGAGCAGTTCTTC
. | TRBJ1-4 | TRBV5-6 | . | CASRGTWRVGEKLFF | TGTGCCAGCAGGGGAACATGGCGGGTCGGTGAAAAACTGTTTTTT
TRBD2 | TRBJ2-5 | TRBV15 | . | CATSRDPPIAGGETQYF | TGTGCCACCAGCAGAGATCCCCCCATAGCGGGGGGGGAGACCCAGTACTTC
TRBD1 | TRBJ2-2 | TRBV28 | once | CASSLRDRETGELFF | TGTGCCAGCAGTTTACGGGACAGAGAGACCGGGGAGCTGTTTTTT
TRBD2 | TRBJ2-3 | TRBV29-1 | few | CSVDLAGETSTDTQYF | TGCAGCGTTGACCTAGCGGGGGAAACTAGCACAGATACGCAGTATTTT
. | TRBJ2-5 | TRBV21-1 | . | CASSTDPRLAGGRETQYF | TGTGCCAGCAGCACCGACCCGAGACTAGCGGGGGGGCGTGAGACCCAGTACTTC
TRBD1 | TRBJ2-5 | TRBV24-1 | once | CASGQGTLQETQYF | TGTGCCAGCGGACAGGGGACCCTCCAAGAGACCCAGTACTTC
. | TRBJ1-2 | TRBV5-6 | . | CASSLLAGPQGGYTF | TGTGCCAGCAGCTTGCTAGCGGGGCCCCAAGGAGGCTACACCTTC
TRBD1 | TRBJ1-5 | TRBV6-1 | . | CASSEAIGGAGNQPQHF | TGTGCCAGCAGTGAAGCGATAGGGGGCGCGGGCAATCAGCCCCAGCATTTT
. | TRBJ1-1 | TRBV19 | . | CASSIGVMNTEAFF | TGTGCCAGTAGTATCGGGGTCATGAACACTGAAGCTTTCTTT
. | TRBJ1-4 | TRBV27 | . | CASSLTRTNEKLFF | TGTGCCAGCAGTTTAACGCGGACTAATGAAAAACTGTTTTTT
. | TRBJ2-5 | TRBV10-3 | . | CAISVRGGETQYF | TGTGCCATCAGTGTTCGAGGCGGAGAGACCCAGTACTTC
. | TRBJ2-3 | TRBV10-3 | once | CAISDGPQAGSQYF | TGTGCCATCAGTGACGGTCCGCAGGCGGGCTCGCAGTATTTT
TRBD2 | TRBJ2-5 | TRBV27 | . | CASIGLAGGQKTQYF | TGTGCCAGCATAGGACTAGCGGGGGGGCAGAAGACCCAGTACTTC
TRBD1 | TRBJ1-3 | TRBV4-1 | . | CASSQGVQGPRSGNTIYF | TGCGCCAGCAGCCAAGGCGTACAGGGGCCTCGCTCTGGAAACACCATATATTTT
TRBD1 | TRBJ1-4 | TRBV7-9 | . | CASSFIQGREKLFF | TGTGCCAGCAGCTTTATACAGGGGCGGGAAAAACTGTTTTTT
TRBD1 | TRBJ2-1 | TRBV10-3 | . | CAISDPGQSLDEQFF | TGTGCCATCAGTGATCCGGGACAGTCACTCGATGAGCAGTTCTTC
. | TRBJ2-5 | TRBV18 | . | CASSRSGQETQYF | TGTGCCAGCTCCCGGAGCGGCCAAGAGACCCAGTACTTC
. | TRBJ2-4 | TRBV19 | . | CASSIGTIKNIQYF | TGTGCCAGTAGTATAGGGACTATTAAAAACATTCAGTACTTC
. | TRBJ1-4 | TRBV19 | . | CASARVVDEKLFF | TGTGCCAGTGCCAGGGTAGTGGATGAAAAACTGTTTTTT
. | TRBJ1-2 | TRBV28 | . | CATKTDYGYTF | TGTGCCACCAAAACGGACTATGGCTACACCTTC
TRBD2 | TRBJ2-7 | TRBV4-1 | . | CASSHLAGYEQYF | TGCGCCAGCAGCCATCTAGCGGGATACGAGCAGTACTTC
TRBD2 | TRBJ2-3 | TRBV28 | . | CASSLQGTSGRWSQYF | TGTGCCAGCAGTCTTCAGGGGACTAGCGGGAGGTGGTCGCAGTATTTT
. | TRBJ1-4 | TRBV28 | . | CASSPPATNEKLFF | TGTGCCAGCAGCCCCCCTGCAACTAATGAAAAACTGTTTTTT
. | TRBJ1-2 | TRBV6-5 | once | CASSRISGLAYGYTF | TGTGCCAGCAGTAGAATTAGTGGTCTTGCGTATGGCTACACCTTC
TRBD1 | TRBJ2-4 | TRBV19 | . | CASSTRTGKFF | TGTGCCAGTAGTACAAGGACAGGGAAATTTTTC
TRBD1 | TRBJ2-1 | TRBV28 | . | CASSLSGTVIYNEQFF | TGTGCCAGCAGTTTATCAGGGACAGTGATATACAATGAGCAGTTCTTC